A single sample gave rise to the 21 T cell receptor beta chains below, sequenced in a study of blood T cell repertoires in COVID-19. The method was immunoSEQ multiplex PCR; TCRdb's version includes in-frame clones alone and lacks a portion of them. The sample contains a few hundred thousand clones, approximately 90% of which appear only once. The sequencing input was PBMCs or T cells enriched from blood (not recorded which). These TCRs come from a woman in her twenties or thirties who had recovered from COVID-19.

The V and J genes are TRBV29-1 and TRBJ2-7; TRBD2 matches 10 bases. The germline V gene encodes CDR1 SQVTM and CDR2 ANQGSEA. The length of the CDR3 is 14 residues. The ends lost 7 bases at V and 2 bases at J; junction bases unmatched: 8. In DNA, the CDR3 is TGCAGCGCAGGAGGAGCGGGGGGGGCCTACGAGCAGTACTTC. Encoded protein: CSAGGAGGAYEQYF.

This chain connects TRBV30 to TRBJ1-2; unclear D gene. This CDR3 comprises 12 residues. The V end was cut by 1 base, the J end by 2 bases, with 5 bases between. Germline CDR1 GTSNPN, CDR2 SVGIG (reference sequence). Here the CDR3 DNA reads TGTGCCTGGAGTGGTAAAAACTATGGCTACACCTTC. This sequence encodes CAWSGKNYGYTF.

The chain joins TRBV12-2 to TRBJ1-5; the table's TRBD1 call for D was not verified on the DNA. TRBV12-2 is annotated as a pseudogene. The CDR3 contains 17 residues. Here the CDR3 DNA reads TGTGCAAGTCGCTTACATCAATCCAGGGTAGGAAATCAGCCCCAGCATTTT. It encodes CASRLHQSRVGNQPQHF.

CDR3 loop: CAGRSRANTEAFF. The CDR3, as DNA: TGTGCCGGAAGATCCAGGGCGAACACTGAAGCTTTCTTT. J is TRBJ1-1 and V is TRBV30; D perhaps matches TRBD1 (5 bases). Germline assignment: CDR1 GTSNPN and CDR2 SVGIG (reference sequence). The CDR3 contains 13 residues. V dropped 8 bases and J dropped 1 base, with 14 bases sitting between them.

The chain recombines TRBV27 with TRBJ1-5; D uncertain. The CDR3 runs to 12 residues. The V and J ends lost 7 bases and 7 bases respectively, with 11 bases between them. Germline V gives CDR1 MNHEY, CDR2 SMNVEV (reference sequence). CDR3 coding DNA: TGTGCCAGCAAATCCCTGGGCCAGCCCCAGCATTTT. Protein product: CASKSLGQPQHF.

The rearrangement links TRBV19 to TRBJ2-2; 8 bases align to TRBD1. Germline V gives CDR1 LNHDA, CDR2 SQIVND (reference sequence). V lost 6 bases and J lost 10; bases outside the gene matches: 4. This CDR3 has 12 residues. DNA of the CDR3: TGTGCCAGTAGACAGGGGGGTGTGGAGCTGTTTTTT. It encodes CASRQGGVELFF.

The CDR3 here is CASSASAGNTIYF. CDR3 coding DNA: TGTGCCAGTAGCGCCTCGGCTGGAAACACCATATATTTT. The chain joins TRBV19 to TRBJ1-3, with D hard to call. Looked up from germline, CDR1 is LNHDA and CDR2 is SQIVND (reference sequence). V was shortened by 6 bases and J by 2 bases, with 8 bases between the two germline ends. The CDR3 is made up of 13 amino acids.

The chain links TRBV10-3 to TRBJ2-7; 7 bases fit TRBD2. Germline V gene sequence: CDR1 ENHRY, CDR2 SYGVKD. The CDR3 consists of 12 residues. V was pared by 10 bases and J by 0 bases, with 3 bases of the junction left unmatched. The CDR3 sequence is CATSGSSYEQYF. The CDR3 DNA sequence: TGTGCCACTAGCGGTAGCTCCTACGAGCAGTACTTC.

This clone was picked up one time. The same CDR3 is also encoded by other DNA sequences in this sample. This chain's CDR3 is CASSPRVYGYTF. The DNA of the CDR3 is TGTGCCAGCAGTCCCAGGGTCTATGGCTACACCTTC. The genes are TRBV28 and TRBJ1-2; tentative D call: TRBD1 (5 bases). Germline CDR1 MDHEN, CDR2 SYDVKM. The CDR3 covers 12 residues. Trimming took off 5 bases at V and 4 bases at J, with 8 bases between the two ends.

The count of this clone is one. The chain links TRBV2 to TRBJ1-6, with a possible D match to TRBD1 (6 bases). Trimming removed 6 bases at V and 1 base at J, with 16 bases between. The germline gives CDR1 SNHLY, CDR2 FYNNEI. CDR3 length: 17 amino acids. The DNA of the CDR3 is TGTGCCAGCAGGGGAATTACCAGGGGTTCCTATAATTCACCCCTCCACTTT. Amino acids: CASRGITRGSYNSPLHF.

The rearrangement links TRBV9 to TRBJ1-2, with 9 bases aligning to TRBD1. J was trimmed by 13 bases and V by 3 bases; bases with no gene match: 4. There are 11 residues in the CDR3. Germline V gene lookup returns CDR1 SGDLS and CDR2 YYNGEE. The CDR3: CASSGDRDGTF. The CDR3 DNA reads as TGTGCCAGCAGCGGGGACAGGGACGGCACCTTC.

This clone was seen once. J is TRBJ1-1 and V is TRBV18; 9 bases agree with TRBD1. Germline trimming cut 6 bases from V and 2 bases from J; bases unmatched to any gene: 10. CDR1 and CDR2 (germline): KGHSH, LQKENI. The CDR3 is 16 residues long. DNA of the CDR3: TGTGCCAGCTCCACGACAGGGGGGTTTGTAAACACTGAAGCTTTCTTT. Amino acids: CASSTTGGFVNTEAFF.

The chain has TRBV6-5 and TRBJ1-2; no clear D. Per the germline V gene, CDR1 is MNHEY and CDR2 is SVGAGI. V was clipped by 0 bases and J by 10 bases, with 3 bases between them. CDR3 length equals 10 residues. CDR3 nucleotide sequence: TGTGCCAGCAGTTACTCCTACTACACCTTC. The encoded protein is CASSYSYYTF.

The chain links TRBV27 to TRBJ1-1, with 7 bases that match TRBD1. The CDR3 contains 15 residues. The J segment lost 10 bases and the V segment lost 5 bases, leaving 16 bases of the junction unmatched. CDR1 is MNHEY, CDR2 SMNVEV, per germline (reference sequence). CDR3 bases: TGTGCCAGCAGTACCCGACAGGGCGGTCCAGGAGGAGCTTTCTTT. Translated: CASSTRQGGPGGAFF.

Written as DNA, the CDR3 is TGTGCCAGCAGCCCAGTCGGGGTTTACGAGCAGTACTTC. Its protein is CASSPVGVYEQYF. The chain links TRBV5-4 to TRBJ2-7; D may be TRBD2 (5 bases). The CDR3 totals 13 residues. From germline, CDR1 is SGHNT and CDR2 YYREEE (reference sequence). Trimming took 4 bases from V and 4 from J, leaving 12 bases between them. Full variable domain (rest looked up from reference TRBV5-4 and TRBJ2-7): ETGVTQSPTHLIKTRGQQVTLRCSSQSGHNTVSWYQQALGQGPQFIFQYYREEENGRGNFPPRFSGLQFPNYSSELNVNALELDDSALYLCASSPVGVYEQYFGPGTRLTVT.

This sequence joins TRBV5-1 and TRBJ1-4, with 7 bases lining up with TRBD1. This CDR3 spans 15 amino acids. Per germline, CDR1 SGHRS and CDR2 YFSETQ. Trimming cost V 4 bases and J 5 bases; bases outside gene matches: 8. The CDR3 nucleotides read TGCGCCAGCAGCGAGACAGGGAGCCCCAATGAAAAACTGTTTTTT. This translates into CASSETGSPNEKLFF.

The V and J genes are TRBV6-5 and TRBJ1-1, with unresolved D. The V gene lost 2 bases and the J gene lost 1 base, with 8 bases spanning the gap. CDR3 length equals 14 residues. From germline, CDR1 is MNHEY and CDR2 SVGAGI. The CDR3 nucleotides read TGTGCCAGCAGTTACGAGGCGGAGAACACTGAAGCTTTCTTT. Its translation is CASSYEAENTEAFF.

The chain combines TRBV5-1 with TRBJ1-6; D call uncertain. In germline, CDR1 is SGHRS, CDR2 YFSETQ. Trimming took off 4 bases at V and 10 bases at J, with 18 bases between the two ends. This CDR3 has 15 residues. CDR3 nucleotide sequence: TGCGCCAGCAGCCGGGATATGGGAAACGGGTCACCCCTCCACTTT. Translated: CASSRDMGNGSPLHF.

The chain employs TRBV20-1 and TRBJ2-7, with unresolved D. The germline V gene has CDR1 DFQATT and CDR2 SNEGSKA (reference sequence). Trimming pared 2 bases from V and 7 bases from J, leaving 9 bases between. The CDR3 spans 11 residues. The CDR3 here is CSARNLEEQYF. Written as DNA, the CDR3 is TGCAGTGCTAGAAATCTTGAGGAGCAGTACTTC.

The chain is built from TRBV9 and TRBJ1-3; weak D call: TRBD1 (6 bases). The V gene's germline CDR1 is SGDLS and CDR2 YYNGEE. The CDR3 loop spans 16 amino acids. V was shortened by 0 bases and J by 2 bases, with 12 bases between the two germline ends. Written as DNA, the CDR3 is TGTGCCAGCAGCGTAGCTGGACAGCAACCTGGAAACACCATATATTTT. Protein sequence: CASSVAGQQPGNTIYF. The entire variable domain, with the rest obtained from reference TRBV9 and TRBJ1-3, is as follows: DSGVTQTPKHLITATGQRVTLRCSPRSGDLSVYWYQQSLDQGLQFLIQYYNGEERAKGNILERFSAQQFPDLHSELNLSSLELGDSALYFCASSVAGQQPGNTIYFGEGSWLTVV.

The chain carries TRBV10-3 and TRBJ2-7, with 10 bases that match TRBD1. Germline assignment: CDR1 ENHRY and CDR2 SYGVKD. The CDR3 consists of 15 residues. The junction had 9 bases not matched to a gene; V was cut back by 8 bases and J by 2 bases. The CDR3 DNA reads TGTGCCATCGGTTCCGGACAGGGGGTTACCTACGAGCAGTACTTC. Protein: CAIGSGQGVTYEQYF.